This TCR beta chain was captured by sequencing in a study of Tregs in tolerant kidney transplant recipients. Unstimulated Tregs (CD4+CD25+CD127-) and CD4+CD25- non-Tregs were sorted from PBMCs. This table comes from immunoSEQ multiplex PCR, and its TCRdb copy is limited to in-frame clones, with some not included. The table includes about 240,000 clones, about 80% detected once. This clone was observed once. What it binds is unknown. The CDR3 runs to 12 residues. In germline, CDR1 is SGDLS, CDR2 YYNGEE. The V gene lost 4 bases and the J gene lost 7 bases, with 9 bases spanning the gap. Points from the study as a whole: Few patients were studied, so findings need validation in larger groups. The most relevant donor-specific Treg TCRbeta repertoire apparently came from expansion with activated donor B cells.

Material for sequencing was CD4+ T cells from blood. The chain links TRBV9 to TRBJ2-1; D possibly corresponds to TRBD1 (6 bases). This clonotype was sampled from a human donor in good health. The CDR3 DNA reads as TGTGCCAGCAGCCTACAGGGAAATGAGCAGTTCTTC. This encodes CASSLQGNEQFF.